The T cell receptor (beta chain) described here comes from a study of Ad26.COV2.S vaccination and SARS-CoV-2 variants (dated by TCRdb to 2020 to 2022). For the wider study: Donors in the vaccine arm were drawn from COV1001, a multicentre, randomized, double-blind, placebo-controlled phase I-IIa trial testing Ad26.COV2.S in healthy adults. Investigators remained blinded to trial group allocation during experiments and outcome assessment. The specificity and breadth of SARS-CoV-2-reactive T cell receptors after Ad26.COV2.S vaccination were assessed by TCRbeta repertoire sequencing. The TCR-sequenced set comprised about 32 samples: some 20 Ad26.COV2.S vaccine recipients, 5 placebo recipients and 8 SARS-CoV-2 convalescent individuals. Trial participants were randomized into five groups of five, in which low-dose or high-dose Ad26.COV2.S was given once or twice, or placebo was given on both occasions. Ad26.COV2.S was given intramuscularly at 5x10^10 or 1x10^11 viral particles, as a single shot or as two shots 56 days apart.

Study-wide findings and limitations: The authors noted that the TCR breadth and depth analyses may have underestimated total T cell responses. Ad26.COV2.S recipients had higher spike-specific TCR breadth than placebo recipients (P = 0.0014). After vaccination, spike-specific CD8+ and CD4+ T cell responses were reported to show substantial breadth. Vaccine and placebo recipients had similar non-spike TCR breadth, a finding consistent with the vaccine containing only spike. The study was not powered to compare responses between vaccine doses or regimens.

Spanning cysteine to phenylalanine, the CDR3 consists of 16 amino acids. Only the CDR3 region is kept as DNA, spanning 48 bases read in frame from base 1. CDR1 and CDR2, looked up from the germline V gene, are SGHRS and YFSETQ. Unmatched junction bases come to 5, with V trimmed by 0 bases and J by 4 bases. The immunoSEQ Assay was used to sequence TCRbeta CDR3 regions. After extraction, genomic DNA underwent amplification by bias-controlled multiplex PCR, followed by high-throughput sequencing. The authors' pipeline ran thus. To quantify the absolute abundance of every unique TCRbeta CDR3 region, sequences were collapsed and filtered. T cell fraction was estimated by normalizing TCRbeta template counts to usable DNA, with usable DNA measured through amplification of reference genes found in all nucleated cells. Repertoire TCRs were annotated as SARS-CoV-2-specific by exact matching of V gene, CDR3 amino acid sequence and J gene to a known reactive TCR set. The reference SARS-CoV-2 TCR set was obtained from MIRA and was filtered for enrichment in COVID-19-positive ImmuneCODE repertoires, whereby public or cross-reactive TCRs were removed. Using the MIRA antigens, annotated TCRs were further analysed by specific ORF or by position within an ORF. Breadth was defined as the number of annotated unique rearrangements divided by the total number of unique productive rearrangements, and depth was defined as the summed frequency of the annotated unique rearrangements. Two-sided Wilcoxon rank-sum tests were used to compare TCR breadth between groups. Held by TCRdb, this immuneACCESS table contains in-frame sequences only and omits some clones. Under half of the omission traces to an unresolved V gene where checked; the cause of the rest is unknown. The V and J calls and clone size are taken from that table; D and trimming were inferred from the DNA. The table for this sample lists some 320,000 clones; around 83% of them were counted only once. 1.9% of the sample goes to the ten largest clones.

In light of the paper, this sample's treatment or condition label describes: roughly 19 received Ad26.COV2.S at low or high dose, single or two shots; a few received placebo; per-sample allocation not given. For vaccine and placebo recipients, repertoires were sequenced using samples collected on day 63 after the first injection. Cohort 1b enrolled around 23 adults aged 18-55 years at a single site in Boston, USA, between 29 July and 7 August 2020. Ad26.COV2.S was a replication-incompetent adenovirus type 26 vector expressing a prefusion-stabilized SARS-CoV-2 spike protein from the original Wuhan strain. Of note for this clone: What antigen it recognizes has not been identified. No much larger clone is present one base from it, and per-base qualities are unavailable.

Sequenced here: peripheral blood, sampled in a trial of Ad26.COV2.S vaccine versus placebo. The chain couples TRBV5-1 to TRBJ2-2; TRBD2 lines up with 8 middle nucleotides. The receptor was isolated from a person between 18 and 65 years old who received the Ad26.COV2.S COVID-19 vaccine or a placebo. The DNA reads TGCGCCAGCAGCTTGGCGGGGGGGCGTGGCACCGGGGAGCTGTTTTTT. Its translation reads: CASSLAGGRGTGELFF.